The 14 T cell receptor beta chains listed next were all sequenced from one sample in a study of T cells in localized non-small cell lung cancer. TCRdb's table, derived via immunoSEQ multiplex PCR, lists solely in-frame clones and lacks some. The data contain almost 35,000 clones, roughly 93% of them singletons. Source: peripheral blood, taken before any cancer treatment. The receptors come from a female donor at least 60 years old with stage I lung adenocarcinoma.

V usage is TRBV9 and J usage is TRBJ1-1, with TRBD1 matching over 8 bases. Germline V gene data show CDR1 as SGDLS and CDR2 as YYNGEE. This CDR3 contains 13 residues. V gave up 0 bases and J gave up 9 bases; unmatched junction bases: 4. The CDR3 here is CASSVAGGGKAFF. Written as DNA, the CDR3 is TGTGCCAGCAGCGTAGCAGGGGGCGGAAAAGCTTTCTTT.

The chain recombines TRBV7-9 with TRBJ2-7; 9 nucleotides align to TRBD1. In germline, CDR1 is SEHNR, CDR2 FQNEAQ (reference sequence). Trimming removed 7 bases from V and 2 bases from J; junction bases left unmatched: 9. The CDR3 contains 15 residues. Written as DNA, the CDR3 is TGTGCCAGCAACCCAGCCGGGACAGGGCCCTACGAGCAGTACTTC. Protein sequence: CASNPAGTGPYEQYF.

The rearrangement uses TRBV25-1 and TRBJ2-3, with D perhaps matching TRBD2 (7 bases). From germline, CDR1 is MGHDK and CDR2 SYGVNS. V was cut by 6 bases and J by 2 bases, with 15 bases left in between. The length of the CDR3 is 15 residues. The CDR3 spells CASRPRGGPTDTQYF. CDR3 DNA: TGTGCCAGCAGGCCAAGGGGGGGGCCCACAGATACGCAGTATTTT.

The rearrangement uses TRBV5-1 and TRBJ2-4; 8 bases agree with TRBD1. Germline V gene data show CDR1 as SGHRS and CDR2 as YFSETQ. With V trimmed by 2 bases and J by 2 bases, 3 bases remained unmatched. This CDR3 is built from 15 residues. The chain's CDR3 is CASSLQGGTKNIQYF. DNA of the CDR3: TGCGCCAGCAGCTTACAGGGGGGAACCAAAAACATTCAGTACTTC.

CDR3 protein: CASSVTGGRGSYEQYV. CDR3 in DNA: TGTGCCAGCAGTGTAACAGGGGGTAGAGGCTCCTACGAGCAGTACGTC. The chain has TRBV6-1 and TRBJ2-7, with 8 bases matching TRBD1. Losses at the gene ends were 4 bases for V and 0 bases for J; bases not matched to a gene: 8. The CDR3 contains 16 residues. Per germline, CDR1 MNHNS and CDR2 SASEGT.

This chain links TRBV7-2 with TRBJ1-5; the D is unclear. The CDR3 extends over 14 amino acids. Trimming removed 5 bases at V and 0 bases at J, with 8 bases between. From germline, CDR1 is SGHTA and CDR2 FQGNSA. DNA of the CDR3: TGTGCCAGCAGCCGGGAGAATAGCAATCAGCCCCAGCATTTT. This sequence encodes CASSRENSNQPQHF.

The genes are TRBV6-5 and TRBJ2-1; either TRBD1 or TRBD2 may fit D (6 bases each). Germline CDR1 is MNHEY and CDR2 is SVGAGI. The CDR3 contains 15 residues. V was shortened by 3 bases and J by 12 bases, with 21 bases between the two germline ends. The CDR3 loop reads CASSYEGGAAYGQFF. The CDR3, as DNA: TGTGCCAGCAGTTATGAGGGGGGAGCAGCCTATGGGCAGTTCTTC.

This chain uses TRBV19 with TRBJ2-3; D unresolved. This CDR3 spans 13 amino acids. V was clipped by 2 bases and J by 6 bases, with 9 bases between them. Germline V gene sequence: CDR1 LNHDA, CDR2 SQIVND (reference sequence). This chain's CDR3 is CASSIFGVDTQYF. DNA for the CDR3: TGTGCCAGTAGTATATTTGGGGTGGATACGCAGTATTTT.

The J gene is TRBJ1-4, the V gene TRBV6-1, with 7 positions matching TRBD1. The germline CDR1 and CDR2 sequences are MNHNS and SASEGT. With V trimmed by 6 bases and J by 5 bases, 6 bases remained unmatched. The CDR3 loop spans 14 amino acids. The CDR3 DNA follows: TGTGCCAGCAGCTCGGGACAGCAAAATGAAAAACTGTTTTTT. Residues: CASSSGQQNEKLFF.

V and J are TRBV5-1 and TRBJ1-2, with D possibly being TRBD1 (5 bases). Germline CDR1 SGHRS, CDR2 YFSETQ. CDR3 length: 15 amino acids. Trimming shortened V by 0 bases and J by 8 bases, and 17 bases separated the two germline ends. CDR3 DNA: TGCGCCAGCAGCTTGGAGTACCAGGGTGGGGGAGGCTACACCTTC. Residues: CASSLEYQGGGGYTF.

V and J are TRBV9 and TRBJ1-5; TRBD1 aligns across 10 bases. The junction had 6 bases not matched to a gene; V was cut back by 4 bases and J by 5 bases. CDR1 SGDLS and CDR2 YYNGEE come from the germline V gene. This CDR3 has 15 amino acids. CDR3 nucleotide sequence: TGTGCCAGCAGCCCCGGGACAGGGGTTTATCAGCCCCAGCATTTT. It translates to CASSPGTGVYQPQHF.

The CDR3 loop is CATGEEETEAFF. CDR3 coding DNA: TGTGCCACTGGGGAGGAAGAGACTGAAGCTTTCTTT. The chain combines TRBV15 with TRBJ1-1; D gene uncertain. CDR1 is LNHNV and CDR2 is YYDKDF in the germline V gene (reference sequence). This CDR3 is built from 12 residues. Trimming took 9 bases from V and 5 from J, leaving 13 bases between them.

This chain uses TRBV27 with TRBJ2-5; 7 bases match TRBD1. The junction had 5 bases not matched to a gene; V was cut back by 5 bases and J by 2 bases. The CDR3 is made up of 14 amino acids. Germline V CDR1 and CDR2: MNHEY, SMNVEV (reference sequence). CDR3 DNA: TGTGCCAGCAGTGTCGGGACAGTTCAAGAGACCCAGTACTTC. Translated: CASSVGTVQETQYF.

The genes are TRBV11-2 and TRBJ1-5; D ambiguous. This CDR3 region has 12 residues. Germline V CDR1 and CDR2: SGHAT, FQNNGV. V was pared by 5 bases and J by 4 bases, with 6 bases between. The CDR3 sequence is CASSPFNQPQHF. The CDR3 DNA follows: TGTGCCAGCAGCCCGTTTAATCAGCCCCAGCATTTT.